Following are 4 T cell receptor beta chains from one sample sequenced in a study of CD8 T cells in Susac syndrome. Random hexamers were used to reverse transcribe the RNA input (about 0.5 to 1 ug). In TCRdb, the immunoSEQ multiplex PCR reads were re-called with MiXCR into one record per CDR3 protein. Among some 110,000 distinct CDR3 sequences, about 92% were seen once, and the ten largest hold about 0.096%. Sequenced: CD4+ T cells from PBMCs. These receptors were obtained from a human donor with multiple sclerosis.

The V gene is TRBV4-2, the J gene TRBJ2-2; D gene uncertain. This CDR3 is built from 13 residues. CDR1 is LGHNA, CDR2 YNFKEQ, per germline. V was pared by 3 bases and J by 6 bases, with 8 bases between. The CDR3 reads CASSHYTAGELFF. CDR3 sequence (DNA): TGTGCCAGCAGCCACTATACCGCCGGGGAGCTGTTTTTT.

The V and J genes are TRBV5-4 and TRBJ2-1; D gene uncertain. V was trimmed by 4 bases and J by 6 bases, leaving 5 bases between them. From germline, CDR1 is SGHNT and CDR2 YYREEE (reference sequence). CDR3 length equals 11 residues. CDR3 sequence: CASSTRNEQFF. CDR3 DNA sequence: TGTGCCAGCAGCACCCGCAATGAGCAGTTCTTC.

This sequence joins TRBV2 and TRBJ1-4; D is ambiguous. The CDR3 consists of 10 residues. Germline V gives CDR1 SNHLY, CDR2 FYNNEI. V lost 5 bases, J lost 12 bases, and 7 bases lay in between. The CDR3 nucleotides read TGTGCCAGCAGTCAGAGGGAACTGTTTTTT. It codes for CASSQRELFF. The variable domain in full, with the rest retrieved from reference TRBV2 and TRBJ1-4, is EPEVTQTPSHQVTQMGQEVILRCVPISNHLYFYWYRQILGQKVEFLVSFYNNEISEKSEIFDDQFSVERPDGSNFTLKIRSTKLEDSAMYFCASSQRELFFGSGTQLSVL.

V and J are TRBV27 and TRBJ2-5; D gene unclear. The CDR3 covers 15 residues. With 1 base removed from V and 1 base from J, the gap between germline ends came to 10 bases. Per the germline V gene, CDR1 is MNHEY and CDR2 is SMNVEV (reference sequence). The CDR3 protein is CASSLFAGSQETQYF. As DNA, the CDR3 is TGTGCCAGCAGTTTATTCGCAGGAAGCCAAGAGACCCAGTACTTC.